Listed here is a single T cell receptor beta chain. Trimming took off 2 bases at V and 10 bases at J, with 12 bases between the two ends. CDR3 length: 14 residues. CDR1 is SGHTA, CDR2 FQGNSA, per germline. TCRdb's table, derived via immunoSEQ multiplex PCR, lists solely in-frame clones and lacks some. The sample consists of roughly 130,000 clones, around 89% of them appearing once. This entry is derived from a study of radiation and T cells in renal cell carcinoma. The sample's time point: blood 2 weeks post-SBRT. Noted treatment: 15 Gy SBRT to primary tumor, nephrectomy 4 weeks later. This specimen was blood, taken from a patient whose treatment included radiotherapy and nephrectomy. J is TRBJ1-6 and V is TRBV7-2; D is unresolved. The clonotype comes from an older woman with renal cell carcinoma. Written as DNA, the CDR3 is TGTGCCAGCAGCTTATTGGGAATACGGTCACCCCTCCACTTT. Protein: CASSLLGIRSPLHF.